These 16 T cell receptor beta chains share one sample of origin, sequenced in a study of shared clonotypes between healthy human individuals. Assay used: immunoSEQ multiplex PCR; TCRdb lists only in-frame clones, some missing. The table has millions of clones, approximately 94% seen once. CD45RO negativity and positive selection for CCR7 defined naive CD8 cells, a population that excluded terminally differentiated effector memory CD45RA+ cells. The sample comprised naive CD8+ T cells sorted from blood. These receptors were collected from a man aged 18-30 years in good health.

In its sample, this clone was seen a few times. Other DNA variants within this sample encode the same CDR3. The CDR3: CASSLEGEETQYF. For the CDR3, the DNA is TGTGCCAGCAGCTTGGAGGGGGAAGAGACCCAGTACTTC. The chain joins TRBV5-6 to TRBJ2-5; a weak D match, TRBD1 (6 bases). Between the trimmed V and J ends, which lost 0 bases and 3 bases, there was a span of 6 bases. Germline loops: CDR1 SGHDT, CDR2 YYEEEE. This CDR3 region has 13 residues.

V usage is TRBV6-1 and J usage is TRBJ2-7, with unresolved D. V was shortened by 7 bases and J by 5 bases, with 6 bases between the two germline ends. Germline CDR1 and CDR2: MNHNS and SASEGT. The CDR3 is made up of 10 amino acids. The CDR3 nucleotides are TGTGCCAGCATCTACGACGAGCAGTACTTC. Encoded protein: CASIYDEQYF.

This chain uses TRBV7-9 with TRBJ2-3, with D possibly matching TRBD1 (7 bases). Germline V gives CDR1 SEHNR, CDR2 FQNEAQ (reference sequence). Trimming removed 5 bases from V and 0 bases from J, with 12 bases in between. The CDR3 contains 15 residues. The CDR3 here is CASSLEGASTDTQYF. CDR3 in DNA: TGTGCCAGCAGCCTGGAGGGGGCGAGCACAGATACGCAGTATTTT.

This chain links TRBV28 with TRBJ1-6; the match to TRBD1 covers 7 bases. The junction had 8 bases not matched to a gene; V was cut back by 7 bases and J by 8 bases. There are 14 residues in the CDR3. Germline V gene data show CDR1 as MDHEN and CDR2 as SYDVKM. CDR3 sequence reads: CASTTTGLDSPLHF. The DNA of the CDR3 is TGTGCCAGCACCACGACAGGGTTGGATTCACCCCTCCACTTT.

The chain carries TRBV4-3 and TRBJ2-1, with D perhaps being TRBD1 or TRBD2 (6 bases each). The V gene lost 4 bases and the J gene lost 6 bases, with 25 bases spanning the gap. This CDR3 spans 18 amino acids. CDR1 is LGHNA, CDR2 YSLEER, per germline. The CDR3 reads CASSRWVVGGSGTNEQFF. As DNA, the CDR3 is TGCGCCAGCAGCCGGTGGGTTGTAGGGGGGAGTGGCACCAATGAGCAGTTCTTC.

This sequence joins TRBV27 and TRBJ1-6; tentatively, D is TRBD1 (5 bases). The CDR3 has 16 residues. Germline CDR1 reads MNHEY; CDR2 reads SMNVEV (reference sequence). Trimming took off 8 bases at V and 0 bases at J, with 14 bases between the two ends. The CDR3 DNA is TGTGCCAGCGGGGCAGGTCTCGACTCCTATAATTCACCCCTCCACTTT. The encoded protein is CASGAGLDSYNSPLHF.

The chain links TRBV7-2 to TRBJ2-3; tentative D call: TRBD2 (6 bases). The V end lost 8 bases, the J end lost 2 bases, and 17 bases lay between the germline ends. There are 15 residues in the CDR3. The V gene's germline CDR1 is SGHTA and CDR2 FQGNSA. The CDR3 DNA reads TGTGCCAGCGCTTCGGGAGCAATCGACACAGATACGCAGTATTTT. Protein sequence: CASASGAIDTDTQYF.

The chain couples TRBV6-5 to TRBJ2-1; 9 bases match TRBD2. The CDR3 extends over 14 amino acids. V was clipped by 6 bases and J by 7 bases; unmatched bases: 7. Germline CDR1 reads MNHEY; CDR2 reads SVGAGI. For the CDR3, the DNA is TGTGCCAGCAGCGAGAGCGGGGGGACAAATGAGCAGTTCTTC. It is translated as CASSESGGTNEQFF.

This chain joins TRBV7-9 and TRBJ2-1, with 7 nucleotides matching TRBD2. V dropped 0 bases and J dropped 9; count of bases not matched to a gene: 8. This CDR3 is built from 15 residues. The germline CDR1 and CDR2 sequences are SEHNR and FQNEAQ (reference sequence). CDR3 loop: CASSLAPETSFEQFF. The CDR3 DNA follows: TGTGCCAGCAGCTTAGCGCCCGAGACTAGCTTTGAGCAGTTCTTC.

The V call is TRBV9, the J call TRBJ2-7; no clear D gene. CDR1 and CDR2 (germline): SGDLS, YYNGEE. V lost 4 bases and J lost 1, with 9 bases in between. The CDR3 is made up of 13 amino acids. This CDR3 is CASSLGWSYEQYF. The DNA of the CDR3 is TGTGCCAGCAGCTTAGGATGGTCCTACGAGCAGTACTTC.

This clone has a handful of counts. Other DNA sequences in the same sample also yield this CDR3. The chain has TRBV19 and TRBJ1-1; D uncertain. From germline, CDR1 is LNHDA and CDR2 SQIVND (reference sequence). The CDR3 consists of 13 residues. Trimming removed 1 base from V and 1 base from J, with 4 bases in between. Here the CDR3 DNA reads TGTGCCAGTAGTATAGCGCAGAACACTGAAGCTTTCTTT. This encodes CASSIAQNTEAFF.

This chain uses TRBV9 with TRBJ2-3; 10 positions agree with TRBD2. The CDR3 loop spans 14 amino acids. From germline, CDR1 is SGDLS and CDR2 YYNGEE. The junction had 4 bases not matched to a gene; V was cut back by 3 bases and J by 6 bases. The CDR3 spells CASSAAGGGDTQYF. The CDR3 nucleotides are TGTGCCAGCAGCGCAGCGGGAGGGGGTGATACGCAGTATTTT.

This sequence joins TRBV28 and TRBJ1-4; the match to TRBD1 covers 8 bases. This CDR3 is built from 16 residues. The ends lost 6 bases at V and 8 bases at J; junction bases unmatched: 14. Germline CDR1 is MDHEN and CDR2 is SYDVKM. The CDR3 DNA reads TGTGCCAGCAGAGTGACAGGGGCGCTTTCCCAAGAAAAACTGTTTTTT. Amino acids: CASRVTGALSQEKLFF.

In this sample, this clone turned up once. In the same sample, other DNA sequences code for this CDR3. The chain employs TRBV28 and TRBJ1-5; D is unclear. Per germline, CDR1 MDHEN and CDR2 SYDVKM. With 6 bases removed from V and 0 bases from J, the gap between germline ends came to 6 bases. There are 13 residues in the CDR3. The CDR3 region has the DNA TGTGCCAGCAGCTCCTATAGCAATCAGCCCCAGCATTTT. This encodes CASSSYSNQPQHF.

A word on this clone: The junction differs from germline at one of its ends, possibly a read error. The same CDR3 arises from other DNA sequences in this sample as well. The J gene is TRBJ2-3, the V gene TRBV5-1; D is ambiguous. The CDR3 covers 13 residues. The germline gives CDR1 SGHRS, CDR2 YFSETQ. The CDR3 nucleotides are TGCGCCAGCAGCTTGGCCGGCACAGACACGCAGTATTTT. Protein: CASSLAGTDTQYF.

The chain employs TRBV28 and TRBJ2-3; D uncertain. Trimming shortened V by 2 bases and J by 2 bases, and 8 bases separated the two germline ends. The V gene's germline CDR1 is MDHEN and CDR2 SYDVKM. There are 14 residues in the CDR3. The CDR3 region is CASSLGLYTDTQYF. The DNA of the CDR3 is TGTGCCAGCAGTTTAGGGCTATACACAGATACGCAGTATTTT.